Below are 17 T cell receptor beta chains sequenced from a single sample in a study of T cell responses to AZD1222 COVID-19 vaccine. Measured with immunoSEQ multiplex PCR; TCRdb has only the in-frame clones, and not every one. Altogether some 140,000 clones are present, over 85% being singletons, with the ten largest covering approximately 20%. The source was peripheral blood, collected on day 0 of AZD1222 vaccination. These receptors came from an adult in good health.

V is TRBV12-5 and J is TRBJ2-3; D ambiguous. The CDR3 consists of 13 residues. The V gene lost 1 base and the J gene lost 1 base, with 3 bases spanning the gap. Per germline, CDR1 LGHNT and CDR2 FRNRAP. In nucleotides, the CDR3 is TGTGCTAGTGGTTTGGCCGGCACAGATACGCAGTATTTT. Its protein product is CASGLAGTDTQYF.

CDR3 sequence: CASSLMGGVEQYF. The CDR3 DNA reads TGTGCCAGCAGTTTGATGGGAGGGGTCGAGCAGTACTTC. The genes are TRBV27 and TRBJ2-7, with 7 bases fitting TRBD2. The germline V gene has CDR1 MNHEY and CDR2 SMNVEV (reference sequence). This CDR3 spans 13 amino acids. V shed 3 bases, J shed 6 bases, and the junction held 5 bases outside the gene matches.

This clone appeared a single time. The CDR3 DNA reads as TGCGCCAGCAGCCAATGGCACCAATCCTACGAGCAGTACTTC. This encodes CASSQWHQSYEQYF. V and J are TRBV4-3 and TRBJ2-7; the D is unclear. CDR1 and CDR2 (germline): LGHNA, YSLEER. V gave up 2 bases and J gave up 1 base, with 9 bases separating them. CDR3 length: 14 amino acids.

This clone was counted a few times. The chain carries TRBV24-1 and TRBJ1-2; D uncertain. This CDR3 has 12 amino acids. V gave up 6 bases and J gave up 4 bases, with 8 bases separating them. The germline V gene encodes CDR1 KGHDR and CDR2 SFDVKD. CDR3 bases: TGTGCCACCAGTTCGGGAGCCTATGGCTACACCTTC. This codes for CATSSGAYGYTF.

The V gene is TRBV29-1, the J gene TRBJ1-1; possible D gene TRBD1, 5 bases. Trimming removed 6 bases from V and 1 base from J, with 18 bases in between. Germline V gives CDR1 SQVTM, CDR2 ANQGSEA. This CDR3 is 15 amino acids long. The CDR3 spells CSVPRGPLGNTEAFF. CDR3 bases: TGCAGCGTACCCCGGGGCCCACTGGGGAACACTGAAGCTTTCTTT.

This clone was seen once. CDR3: CASKPSGALYSGNTIYF. The CDR3 DNA reads TGTGCCAGTAAACCTAGTGGAGCGCTCTACTCTGGAAACACCATATATTTT. The chain uses TRBV19 and TRBJ1-3; D is ambiguous. This CDR3 comprises 17 residues. V was cut by 7 bases and J by 0 bases, with 19 bases left in between. The germline V gene has CDR1 LNHDA and CDR2 SQIVND (reference sequence). Full variable domain (remainder filled in from reference TRBV19 and TRBJ1-3): DGGITQSPKYLFRKEGQNVTLSCEQNLNHDAMYWYRQDPGQGLRLIYYSQIVNDFQKGDIAEGYSVSREKKESFPLTVTSAQKNPTAFYLCASKPSGALYSGNTIYFGEGSWLTVV.

The V and J genes are TRBV20-1 and TRBJ2-1; D perhaps matches TRBD2 (6 bases). Looked up from germline, CDR1 is DFQATT and CDR2 is SNEGSKA (reference sequence). The CDR3 sequence is 15 residues long. The V end was cut by 3 bases, the J end by 5 bases, with 17 bases between. CDR3 loop: CSASHRGTPHNEQFF. Here the CDR3 DNA reads TGCAGTGCTAGTCATCGCGGGACTCCCCACAATGAGCAGTTCTTC.

The CDR3 region has the DNA TGCGCCAGCACCCTCGAAGGTTTGAACACTGAAGCTTTCTTT. Its protein product is CASTLEGLNTEAFF. V is TRBV5-1 and J is TRBJ1-1; D is undetermined. The CDR3 sequence is 14 residues long. Germline values: CDR1 SGHRS, CDR2 YFSETQ. V gave up 6 bases and J gave up 0 bases, with 12 bases separating them.

Points on this clone: This specimen includes other DNA sequences encoding the same CDR3. This sequence joins TRBV30 and TRBJ1-3; D is unclear. Per the germline V gene, CDR1 is GTSNPN and CDR2 is SVGIG (reference sequence). The CDR3 loop spans 13 amino acids. V was trimmed by 0 bases and J by 7 bases, leaving 10 bases between them. CDR3 protein: CAWSVNGRNTIYF. In DNA, the CDR3 is TGTGCCTGGAGTGTTAATGGGCGGAACACCATATATTTT.

The rearrangement links TRBV24-1 to TRBJ2-2; a weak D match, TRBD1 (6 bases). V lost 5 bases to trimming and J lost 7 bases, with 25 bases between them. The germline gives CDR1 KGHDR, CDR2 SFDVKD. The CDR3 is made up of 18 amino acids. CDR3 DNA: TGTGCCACCAGTGCACAACCCCGGACAGTTCGCTCTGTCGGGGAGCTGTTTTTT. Translated: CATSAQPRTVRSVGELFF.

The chain has TRBV3-1 (or the pseudogene TRBV3-2) and TRBJ2-7, with 7 bases that match TRBD1. V shed 0 bases and J 1 base; nucleotides not matched to a gene: 6. The CDR3 length is 16 residues. Germline V lookup: CDR1 LGHDT, CDR2 YNNKEL (reference sequence). The DNA of the CDR3 is TGTGCCAGCAGCCAAGAAAAGGGACAGAGTTCCTACGAGCAGTACTTC. Its protein is CASSQEKGQSSYEQYF.

V is TRBV11-3 and J is TRBJ2-1; D ambiguous. Trimming left V 5 bases short and J 7 bases short, with 15 bases between. This CDR3 region has 14 residues. Germline V lookup: CDR1 SGHNT, CDR2 YENEEA. CDR3 loop: CASSKGPTANEQFF. CDR3 sequence (DNA): TGTGCCAGCAGCAAGGGTCCGACGGCTAATGAGCAGTTCTTC.

The chain combines TRBV9 with TRBJ2-5; D might be TRBD1 or TRBD2, each matching 6 bases. V was trimmed by 4 bases and J by 4 bases, leaving 20 bases between them. Germline V lookup: CDR1 SGDLS, CDR2 YYNGEE. CDR3 length: 16 amino acids. CDR3 bases: TGTGCCAGCAGCTTATTAGGGGGGAGGTCGGGAGAGACCCAGTACTTC. This encodes CASSLLGGRSGETQYF.

The chain uses TRBV5-1 and TRBJ2-7; TRBD1 matches 9 bases. This CDR3 region has 16 residues. CDR1 is SGHRS, CDR2 YFSETQ, per germline. V shed 0 bases, J shed 4 bases, and the junction held 8 bases outside the gene matches. The CDR3 here is CASSLALRDRAYEQYF. Here the CDR3 DNA reads TGCGCCAGCAGCTTGGCCCTCCGGGACAGGGCTTACGAGCAGTACTTC.

The chain is built from TRBV7-6 and TRBJ2-5; no clear D gene. Germline lookup yields CDR1 SGHVS and CDR2 FNYEAQ. The CDR3 has 15 residues. V gave up 1 base and J gave up 5 bases, with 14 bases separating them. In DNA, the CDR3 is TGTGCCAGCAGCTTAGTCGTCAGCATAGATGAGACCCAGTACTTC. It codes for CASSLVVSIDETQYF.

The chain couples TRBV3-1 (or the pseudogene TRBV3-2) to TRBJ1-3; D unclear. V shed 0 bases and J shed 4 bases, with 13 bases lying between them. Germline V gene lookup returns CDR1 LGHDT and CDR2 YNNKEL (reference sequence). CDR3 size: 16 residues. The CDR3 reads CASSQEGWVSGNTIYF. CDR3 bases: TGTGCCAGCAGCCAAGAGGGCTGGGTCTCAGGAAACACCATATATTTT.

The rearrangement links TRBV9 to TRBJ2-3, with D perhaps TRBD2 (5 bases). Trimming removed 4 bases from V and 8 bases from J, with 11 bases in between. This CDR3 has 12 amino acids. Germline V gene lookup returns CDR1 SGDLS and CDR2 YYNGEE. In DNA, the CDR3 is TGTGCCAGCAGCCCCGACCGGGGTACGCAGTATTTT. Amino acids: CASSPDRGTQYF.